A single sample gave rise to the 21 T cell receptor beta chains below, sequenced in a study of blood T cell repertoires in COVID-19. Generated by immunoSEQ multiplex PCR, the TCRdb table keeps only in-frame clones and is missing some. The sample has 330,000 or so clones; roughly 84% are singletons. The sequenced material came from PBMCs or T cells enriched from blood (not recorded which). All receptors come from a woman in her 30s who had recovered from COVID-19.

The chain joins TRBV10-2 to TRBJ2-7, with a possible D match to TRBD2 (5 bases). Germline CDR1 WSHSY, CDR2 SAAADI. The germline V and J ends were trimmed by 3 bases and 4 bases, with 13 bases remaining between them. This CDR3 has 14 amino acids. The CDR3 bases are TGCGCCAGCAGTGATAGACTACCGATTTACGAGCAGTACTTC. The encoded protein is CASSDRLPIYEQYF.

As DNA, the CDR3 is TGTGCCAGCAGCTTCAGCGGGGGGTACGATGAGCAGTTCTTC. Its protein product is CASSFSGGYDEQFF. The gene calls are TRBV11-2 and TRBJ2-1; 9 positions match TRBD2. Unmatched junction bases numbered 5, after V lost 3 bases and J lost 8 bases. The germline gives CDR1 SGHAT, CDR2 FQNNGV. The CDR3 is 14 amino acids.

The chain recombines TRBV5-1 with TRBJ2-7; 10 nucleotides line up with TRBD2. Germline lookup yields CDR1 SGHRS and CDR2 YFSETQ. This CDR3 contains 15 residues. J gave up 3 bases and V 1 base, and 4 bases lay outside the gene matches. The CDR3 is CASSLKSGRVYEQYF. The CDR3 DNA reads TGCGCCAGCAGCTTGAAAAGCGGGAGGGTCTACGAGCAGTACTTC.

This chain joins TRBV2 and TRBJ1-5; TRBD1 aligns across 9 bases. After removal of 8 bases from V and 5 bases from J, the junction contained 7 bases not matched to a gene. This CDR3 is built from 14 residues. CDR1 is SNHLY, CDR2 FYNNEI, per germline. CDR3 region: CASLGTGPYQPQHF. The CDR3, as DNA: TGTGCCAGCCTAGGGACAGGGCCCTATCAGCCCCAGCATTTT.

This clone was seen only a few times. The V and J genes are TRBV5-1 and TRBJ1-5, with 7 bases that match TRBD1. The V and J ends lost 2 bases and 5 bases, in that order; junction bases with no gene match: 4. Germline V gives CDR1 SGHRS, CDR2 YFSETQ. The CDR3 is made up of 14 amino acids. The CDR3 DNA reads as TGCGCCAGCAGCTTAGGACAGGATGATCAGCCCCAGCATTTT. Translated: CASSLGQDDQPQHF.

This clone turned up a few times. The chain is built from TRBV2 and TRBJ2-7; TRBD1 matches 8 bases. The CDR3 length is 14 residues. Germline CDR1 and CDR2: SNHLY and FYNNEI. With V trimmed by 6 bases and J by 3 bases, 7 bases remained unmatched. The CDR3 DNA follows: TGTGCCAGCAGACAGAGACAGGGGAACTACGAGCAGTACTTC. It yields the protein CASRQRQGNYEQYF.

In DNA, the CDR3 is TGTGCCAGCACCCATGGGACAGTAACAACCTACGAGCAGTACTTC. Residues: CASTHGTVTTYEQYF. The J gene is TRBJ2-7, the V gene TRBV7-6, with 7 bases that match TRBD1. Germline V lookup: CDR1 SGHVS, CDR2 FNYEAQ. J lost 2 bases, V lost 7 bases, and 11 bases had no gene match. The CDR3 is made up of 15 amino acids. Combining the CDR3 with reference TRBV7-6 and TRBJ2-7 gives the whole variable domain GAGVSQSPRYKVTKRGQDVALRCDPISGHVSLYWYRQALGQGPEFLTYFNYEAQQDKSGLPNDRFSAERPEGSISTLTIQRTEQRDSAMYRCASTHGTVTTYEQYFGPGTRLTVT.

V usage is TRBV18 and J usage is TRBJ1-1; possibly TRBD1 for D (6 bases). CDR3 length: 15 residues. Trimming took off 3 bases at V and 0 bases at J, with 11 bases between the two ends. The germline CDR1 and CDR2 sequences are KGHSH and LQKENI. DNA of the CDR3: TGTGCCAGCTCACCGTTGACAGGCGTGAACACTGAAGCTTTCTTT. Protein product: CASSPLTGVNTEAFF.

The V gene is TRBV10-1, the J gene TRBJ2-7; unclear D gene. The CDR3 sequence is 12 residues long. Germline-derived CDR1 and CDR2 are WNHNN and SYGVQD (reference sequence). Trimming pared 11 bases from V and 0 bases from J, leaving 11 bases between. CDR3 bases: TGCGCCCTCGGAGACGGCTCCTACGAGCAGTACTTC. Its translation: CALGDGSYEQYF.

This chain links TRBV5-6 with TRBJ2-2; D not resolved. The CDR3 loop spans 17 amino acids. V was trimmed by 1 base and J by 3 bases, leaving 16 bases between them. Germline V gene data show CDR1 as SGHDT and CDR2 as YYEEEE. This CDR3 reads CASSLFHFDTDTGELFF. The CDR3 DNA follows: TGTGCCAGCAGCTTGTTCCACTTTGATACGGACACCGGGGAGCTGTTTTTT.

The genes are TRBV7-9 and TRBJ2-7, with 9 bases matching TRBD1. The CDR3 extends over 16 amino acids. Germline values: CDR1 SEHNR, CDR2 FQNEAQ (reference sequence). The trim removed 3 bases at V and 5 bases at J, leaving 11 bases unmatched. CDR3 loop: CASSFQWTGVRNEQYF. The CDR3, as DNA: TGTGCCAGCAGCTTCCAGTGGACAGGGGTACGTAACGAGCAGTACTTC.

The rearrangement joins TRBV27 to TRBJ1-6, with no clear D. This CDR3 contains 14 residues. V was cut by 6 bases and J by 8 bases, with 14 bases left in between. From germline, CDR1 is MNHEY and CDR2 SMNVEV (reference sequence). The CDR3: CASRYHGGDSPLHF. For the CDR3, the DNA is TGTGCCAGCAGGTATCACGGTGGAGATTCACCCCTCCACTTT.

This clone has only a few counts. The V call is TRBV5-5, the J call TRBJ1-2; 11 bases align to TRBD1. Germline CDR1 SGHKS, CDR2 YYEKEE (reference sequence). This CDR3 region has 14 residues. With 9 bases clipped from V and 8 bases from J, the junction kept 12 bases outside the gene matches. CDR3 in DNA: TGTGCCATCACCGGGACAGGGGGAATAGGGGGCTACACCTTC. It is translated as CAITGTGGIGGYTF.

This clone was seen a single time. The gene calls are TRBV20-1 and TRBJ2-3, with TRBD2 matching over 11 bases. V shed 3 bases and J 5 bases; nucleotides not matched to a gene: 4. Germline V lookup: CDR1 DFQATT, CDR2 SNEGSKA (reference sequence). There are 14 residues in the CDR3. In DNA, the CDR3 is TGCAGTGCTAGTACTAGCGGGAGTGGAGATACGCAGTATTTT. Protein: CSASTSGSGDTQYF.

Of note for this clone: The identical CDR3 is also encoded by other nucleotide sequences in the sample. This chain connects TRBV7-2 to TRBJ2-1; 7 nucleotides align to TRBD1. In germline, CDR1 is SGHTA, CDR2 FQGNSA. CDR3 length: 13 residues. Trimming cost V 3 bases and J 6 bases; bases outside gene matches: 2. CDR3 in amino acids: CASSFDRANEQFF. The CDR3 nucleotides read TGTGCCAGCAGCTTCGACAGGGCCAATGAGCAGTTCTTC.

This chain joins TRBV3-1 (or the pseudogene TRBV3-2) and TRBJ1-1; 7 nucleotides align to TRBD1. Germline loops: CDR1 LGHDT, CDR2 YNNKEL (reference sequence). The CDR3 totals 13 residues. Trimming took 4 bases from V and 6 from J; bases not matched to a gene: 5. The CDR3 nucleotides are TGTGCCAGCAGCCCTACCCAGGGGGCTGAAGCTTTCTTT. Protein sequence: CASSPTQGAEAFF.

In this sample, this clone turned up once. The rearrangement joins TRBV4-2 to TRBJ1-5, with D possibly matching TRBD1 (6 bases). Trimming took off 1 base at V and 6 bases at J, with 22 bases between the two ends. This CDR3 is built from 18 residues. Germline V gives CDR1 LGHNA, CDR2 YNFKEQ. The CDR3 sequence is CASSQAYQGGGQGQPQHF. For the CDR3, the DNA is TGTGCCAGCAGCCAAGCCTACCAAGGGGGGGGGCAGGGTCAGCCCCAGCATTTT.

The CDR3 DNA is TGTGCCACCAGTGACAGTATCTCTGGAAACACCATATATTTT. This sequence encodes CATSDSISGNTIYF. The chain is built from TRBV24-1 and TRBJ1-3, with D unclear. Germline values: CDR1 KGHDR, CDR2 SFDVKD. There are 14 residues in the CDR3. V shed 4 bases and J shed 0 bases, with 6 bases lying between them.

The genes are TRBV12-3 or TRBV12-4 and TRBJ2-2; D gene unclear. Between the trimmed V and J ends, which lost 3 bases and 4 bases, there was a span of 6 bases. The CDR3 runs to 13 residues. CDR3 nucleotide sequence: TGTGCCAGCAGTTTTCGCGTCACCGGGGAGCTGTTTTTT. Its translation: CASSFRVTGELFF.

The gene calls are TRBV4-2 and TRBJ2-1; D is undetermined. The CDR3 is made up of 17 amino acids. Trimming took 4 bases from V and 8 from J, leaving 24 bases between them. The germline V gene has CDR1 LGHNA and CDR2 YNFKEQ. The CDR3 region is CASSLSQDLSVRHEQFF. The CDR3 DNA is TGTGCCAGCAGCCTCAGCCAAGACTTGTCGGTTCGGCATGAGCAGTTCTTC.

The CDR3 reads CASSRGEGGRQFF. The CDR3 DNA reads TGTGCCAGCAGCAGGGGCGAGGGTGGTCGGCAGTTCTTC. The V and J genes are TRBV27 and TRBJ2-1; a weak D match, TRBD1 (6 bases). Trimming took off 6 bases at V and 12 bases at J, with 18 bases between the two ends. Germline CDR1 is MNHEY and CDR2 is SMNVEV (reference sequence). This CDR3 contains 13 residues.